Following are 23 T cell receptor beta chains from one sample sequenced in a study of regulatory dendritic cells for organ transplantation. Assay: immunoSEQ multiplex PCR; the TCRdb copy retains only in-frame clones and omits some. The repertoire holds about 38,000 clones, with about 89% as singletons. The sample was naive CD8+ T cells from blood. Subset specified: CD45RA+ naive T cells. The receptors come from a human donor in good health.

This clone was observed a few times. The J gene is TRBJ1-1, the V gene TRBV2; tentatively, D is TRBD1 (5 bases). The germline V gene encodes CDR1 SNHLY and CDR2 FYNNEI. The CDR3 contains 13 residues. Trimming cost V 3 bases and J 8 bases, with 13 bases left between them. The CDR3 reads CASSDSGLIEAFF. CDR3 nucleotides: TGTGCCAGCAGTGATTCAGGGTTGATAGAAGCTTTCTTT.

This chain connects TRBV18 to TRBJ1-5, with 7 bases identical to TRBD1. The CDR3 runs 18 residues. The germline V gene has CDR1 KGHSH and CDR2 LQKENI. V lost 3 bases, J lost 6 bases, and 17 bases stayed unmatched. The DNA for the CDR3 is TGTGCCAGCTCACCTGAAACAGGGGATGGGGCTAGTGGTCAGCCCCAGCATTTT. It codes for CASSPETGDGASGQPQHF. The full variable domain, its missing parts supplied by reference TRBV18 and TRBJ1-5, is NAGVMQNPRHLVRRRGQEARLRCSPMKGHSHVYWYRQLPEEGLKFMVYLQKENIIDESGMPKERFSAEFPKEGPSILRIQQVVRGDSAAYFCASSPETGDGASGQPQHFGDGTRLSIL.

This clone was detected only once. The chain links TRBV30 to TRBJ2-3; D call uncertain. The length of the CDR3 is 13 residues. The germline V gene encodes CDR1 GTSNPN and CDR2 SVGIG (reference sequence). With 1 base removed from V and 4 bases from J, the gap between germline ends came to 9 bases. CDR3 sequence: CAWSEDLSDTQYF. In nucleotides, the CDR3 is TGTGCCTGGAGTGAAGATCTTTCAGATACGCAGTATTTT.

The rearrangement links TRBV14 to TRBJ2-3, with 7 bases fitting TRBD2. CDR1 and CDR2 (germline): SGHDN, FVKESK. This CDR3 has 14 residues. V lost 3 bases and J lost 4; bases outside the gene matches: 4. The CDR3 DNA reads as TGTGCCAGCAGCCAGGCGGGAGTAGCAGATACGCAGTATTTT. Residues: CASSQAGVADTQYF.

The chain uses TRBV6-1 and TRBJ2-4; D perhaps matches TRBD2 (5 bases). Trimming stripped 3 bases from V and 8 bases from J, with 17 bases between. The CDR3 extends over 15 amino acids. Germline V gives CDR1 MNHNS, CDR2 SASEGT. For the CDR3, the DNA is TGTGCCAGCAGTGACCGGCATTACGGGGTGGACATTCAGTACTTC. It encodes CASSDRHYGVDIQYF.

This clone appeared a single time. V usage is TRBV11-3 and J usage is TRBJ2-1; TRBD1 is a possible D gene (6 bases). The CDR3 runs 14 residues. Germline values: CDR1 SGHNT, CDR2 YENEEA. V lost 5 bases and J 12 bases, leaving 20 bases between the germline ends. The CDR3, as DNA: TGTGCCAGCAGCCCGAGGAACAGGGATCAGGTGCAGTTCTTC. It is translated as CASSPRNRDQVQFF. The full variable domain, in which reference TRBV11-3 and TRBJ2-1 provide the parts outside the CDR3, is EAGVVQSPRYKIIEKKQPVAFWCNPISGHNTLYWYLQNLGQGPELLIRYENEEAVDDSQLPKDRFSAERLKGVDSTLKIQPAELGDSAVYLCASSPRNRDQVQFFGPGTRLTVL.

The chain carries TRBV19 and TRBJ1-5; D is perhaps TRBD1 (5 bases). The length of the CDR3 is 14 residues. V was shortened by 5 bases and J by 5 bases, with 13 bases between the two germline ends. The V gene's germline CDR1 is LNHDA and CDR2 SQIVND (reference sequence). CDR3 region: CASSSRQHDQPQHF. The CDR3 region has the DNA TGTGCCAGTAGTTCGCGACAGCATGATCAGCCCCAGCATTTT.

The count of this clone is one. As DNA, the CDR3 is TGTGCCAGCAGTGAGTGGTTGGATGTGGAGACCCAGTACTTC. Translating it yields CASSEWLDVETQYF. This chain uses TRBV25-1 with TRBJ2-5; D not certain. V lost 3 bases and J lost 5, with 13 bases in between. The length of the CDR3 is 14 residues. Germline V lookup: CDR1 MGHDK, CDR2 SYGVNS.

The chain has TRBV10-3 and TRBJ1-1; TRBD1 matches 7 bases. Germline loops: CDR1 ENHRY, CDR2 SYGVKD. The CDR3 covers 13 residues. V gave up 6 bases and J gave up 3 bases; unmatched junction bases: 4. This CDR3 is CAIRTGQDTEAFF. DNA for the CDR3: TGTGCCATCAGGACAGGACAGGACACTGAAGCTTTCTTT.

The genes are TRBV2 and TRBJ2-7; maybe TRBD2 (5 bases). V shed 4 bases and J shed 4 bases, with 11 bases lying between them. The CDR3 sequence is 13 residues long. CDR1 SNHLY and CDR2 FYNNEI come from the germline V gene. This chain's CDR3 is CASSGGGGYEQYF. The CDR3, as DNA: TGTGCCAGCAGTGGAGGAGGTGGGTACGAGCAGTACTTC.

This CDR3 reads CASSFGAGVGEQYF. The CDR3 bases are TGTGCCAGCAGTTTTGGAGCGGGAGTGGGCGAGCAGTACTTC. This chain connects TRBV27 to TRBJ2-7; 8 positions match TRBD2. The CDR3 contains 14 residues. Germline V gives CDR1 MNHEY, CDR2 SMNVEV (reference sequence). J gave up 6 bases and V 3 bases, and 7 bases lay outside the gene matches.

This chain links TRBV4-2 with TRBJ1-5; 7 bases are shared with TRBD1. The CDR3 has 16 amino acids. Trimming removed 0 bases from V and 6 bases from J; junction bases left unmatched: 8. The germline V gene encodes CDR1 LGHNA and CDR2 YNFKEQ. CDR3 residues: CASSQEFSAGGQPQHF. The DNA of the CDR3 is TGTGCCAGCAGCCAAGAATTTTCGGCAGGGGGTCAGCCCCAGCATTTT.

J is TRBJ1-1 and V is TRBV6-6; D remains unclear. The CDR3 covers 16 residues. Germline loops: CDR1 MNHNY, CDR2 SVGAGI (reference sequence). Trimming removed 2 bases at V and 2 bases at J, with 15 bases between. The CDR3 nucleotides are TGTGCCAGCAGTTACACACACCCGGCCAGAAACACTGAAGCTTTCTTT. Protein sequence: CASSYTHPARNTEAFF.

This chain uses TRBV7-6 with TRBJ2-7, with 9 positions matching TRBD1. The V segment lost 4 bases and the J segment 4 bases; nucleotides outside the gene matches: 5. This CDR3 region has 14 residues. Germline V CDR1 and CDR2: SGHVS, FNYEAQ. The CDR3 sequence is CASSSFGQGYEQYF. CDR3 nucleotides: TGTGCCAGCAGCTCTTTTGGACAGGGGTACGAGCAGTACTTC.

The CDR3 region is CASSFPPSYEQYF. The CDR3 DNA reads TGTGCCAGCAGCTTCCCCCCCTCCTACGAGCAGTACTTC. This chain uses TRBV5-4 with TRBJ2-7; unclear D gene. V lost 2 bases and J lost 0, with 6 bases in between. This CDR3 spans 13 amino acids. The V gene's germline CDR1 is SGHNT and CDR2 YYREEE (reference sequence).

The V call is TRBV9, the J call TRBJ2-1, with TRBD2 identical over 8 bases. The CDR3 covers 15 residues. The J segment lost 6 bases and the V segment lost 0 bases, leaving 5 bases of the junction unmatched. The germline V gene has CDR1 SGDLS and CDR2 YYNGEE. CDR3 in DNA: TGTGCCAGCAGCGTAGAGAACGGGAGGGCCAATGAGCAGTTCTTC. Protein product: CASSVENGRANEQFF. The full variable domain, with the rest looked up from reference TRBV9 and TRBJ2-1, is DSGVTQTPKHLITATGQRVTLRCSPRSGDLSVYWYQQSLDQGLQFLIQYYNGEERAKGNILERFSAQQFPDLHSELNLSSLELGDSALYFCASSVENGRANEQFFGPGTRLTVL.

V usage is TRBV11-2 and J usage is TRBJ2-1; no definite D call. V gave up 5 bases and J gave up 3 bases, with 8 bases separating them. Germline CDR1 is SGHAT and CDR2 is FQNNGV. The CDR3 is made up of 13 amino acids. CDR3: CASSPHSYNEQFF. In DNA form, the CDR3 reads TGTGCCAGCAGCCCGCACAGCTACAATGAGCAGTTCTTC.

J is TRBJ1-1 and V is TRBV29-1; tentative D call: TRBD1 (5 bases). The CDR3 totals 13 residues. Trimming removed 5 bases from V and 4 bases from J, with 14 bases in between. CDR1 SQVTM and CDR2 ANQGSEA come from the germline V gene. The CDR3 protein is CSVPGPGGTEAFF. CDR3 nucleotide sequence: TGCAGCGTTCCGGGACCCGGCGGCACTGAAGCTTTCTTT. The entire variable domain, with the rest obtained from reference TRBV29-1 and TRBJ1-1, is as follows: SAVISQKPSRDICQRGTSLTIQCQVDSQVTMMFWYRQQPGQSLTLIATANQGSEATYESGFVIDKFPISRPNLTFSTLTVSNMSPEDSSIYLCSVPGPGGTEAFFGQGTRLTVV.

This clone was seen more than once but under ten times. The V gene is TRBV2, the J gene TRBJ1-1, with TRBD1 identical over 7 bases. Germline CDR1 reads SNHLY; CDR2 reads FYNNEI. V lost 9 bases and J lost 6; bases outside the gene matches: 7. There are 12 residues in the CDR3. The CDR3 DNA sequence: TGTGCCAGTGGGGGACAGCTTGCTGAAGCTTTCTTT. It yields the protein CASGGQLAEAFF.

The table lists this clone with a count of one. The gene calls are TRBV28 and TRBJ2-2; 11 bases fit TRBD2. Looked up from germline, CDR1 is MDHEN and CDR2 is SYDVKM. The CDR3 runs to 16 residues. V shed 4 bases and J 6 bases; nucleotides not matched to a gene: 7. CDR3 coding DNA: TGTGCCAGCAGTTGGCCGACTAGCGGGATCCCCGGGGAGCTGTTTTTT. Its translation is CASSWPTSGIPGELFF.

This clone was found once. The chain has TRBV28 and TRBJ1-1; the D is unclear. Germline CDR1 is MDHEN and CDR2 is SYDVKM. V dropped 6 bases and J dropped 7 bases, with 9 bases sitting between them. The CDR3 length is 11 residues. The CDR3 region is CASRYAGEAFF. The CDR3 DNA reads TGTGCCAGCAGATATGCAGGTGAAGCTTTCTTT.

The chain recombines TRBV28 with TRBJ1-3, with 7 bases matching TRBD1. The germline CDR1 and CDR2 sequences are MDHEN and SYDVKM. The CDR3 covers 17 residues. The junction had 8 bases not matched to a gene; V was cut back by 3 bases and J by 0 bases. The CDR3 region has the DNA TGTGCCAGCAGTTTGGGGACATGGACAGGCTCTGGAAACACCATATATTTT. Protein: CASSLGTWTGSGNTIYF.

CDR3: CASSVTGLGQPQHF. CDR3 sequence (DNA): TGTGCCAGCAGTGTTACAGGGCTAGGGCAGCCCCAGCATTTT. The chain recombines TRBV2 with TRBJ1-5; perhaps TRBD1 as D (6 bases). CDR1 and CDR2 (germline): SNHLY, FYNNEI. Trimming took off 4 bases at V and 7 bases at J, with 14 bases between the two ends. The CDR3 length is 14 residues.